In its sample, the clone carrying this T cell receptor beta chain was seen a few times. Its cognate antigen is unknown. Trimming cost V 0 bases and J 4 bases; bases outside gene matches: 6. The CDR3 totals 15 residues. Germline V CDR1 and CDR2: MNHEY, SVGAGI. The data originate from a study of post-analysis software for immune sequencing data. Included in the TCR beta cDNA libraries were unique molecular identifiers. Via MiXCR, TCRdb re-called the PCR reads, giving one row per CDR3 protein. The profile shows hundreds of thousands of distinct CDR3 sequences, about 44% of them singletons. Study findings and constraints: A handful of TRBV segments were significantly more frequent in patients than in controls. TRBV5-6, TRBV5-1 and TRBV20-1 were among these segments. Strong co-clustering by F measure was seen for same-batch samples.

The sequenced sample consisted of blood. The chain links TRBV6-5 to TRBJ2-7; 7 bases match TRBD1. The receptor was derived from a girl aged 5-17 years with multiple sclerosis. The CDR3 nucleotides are TGTGCCAGCAGTTACTCCCAGGGGGTGTATTACGAGCAGTACTTC. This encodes CASSYSQGVYYEQYF.